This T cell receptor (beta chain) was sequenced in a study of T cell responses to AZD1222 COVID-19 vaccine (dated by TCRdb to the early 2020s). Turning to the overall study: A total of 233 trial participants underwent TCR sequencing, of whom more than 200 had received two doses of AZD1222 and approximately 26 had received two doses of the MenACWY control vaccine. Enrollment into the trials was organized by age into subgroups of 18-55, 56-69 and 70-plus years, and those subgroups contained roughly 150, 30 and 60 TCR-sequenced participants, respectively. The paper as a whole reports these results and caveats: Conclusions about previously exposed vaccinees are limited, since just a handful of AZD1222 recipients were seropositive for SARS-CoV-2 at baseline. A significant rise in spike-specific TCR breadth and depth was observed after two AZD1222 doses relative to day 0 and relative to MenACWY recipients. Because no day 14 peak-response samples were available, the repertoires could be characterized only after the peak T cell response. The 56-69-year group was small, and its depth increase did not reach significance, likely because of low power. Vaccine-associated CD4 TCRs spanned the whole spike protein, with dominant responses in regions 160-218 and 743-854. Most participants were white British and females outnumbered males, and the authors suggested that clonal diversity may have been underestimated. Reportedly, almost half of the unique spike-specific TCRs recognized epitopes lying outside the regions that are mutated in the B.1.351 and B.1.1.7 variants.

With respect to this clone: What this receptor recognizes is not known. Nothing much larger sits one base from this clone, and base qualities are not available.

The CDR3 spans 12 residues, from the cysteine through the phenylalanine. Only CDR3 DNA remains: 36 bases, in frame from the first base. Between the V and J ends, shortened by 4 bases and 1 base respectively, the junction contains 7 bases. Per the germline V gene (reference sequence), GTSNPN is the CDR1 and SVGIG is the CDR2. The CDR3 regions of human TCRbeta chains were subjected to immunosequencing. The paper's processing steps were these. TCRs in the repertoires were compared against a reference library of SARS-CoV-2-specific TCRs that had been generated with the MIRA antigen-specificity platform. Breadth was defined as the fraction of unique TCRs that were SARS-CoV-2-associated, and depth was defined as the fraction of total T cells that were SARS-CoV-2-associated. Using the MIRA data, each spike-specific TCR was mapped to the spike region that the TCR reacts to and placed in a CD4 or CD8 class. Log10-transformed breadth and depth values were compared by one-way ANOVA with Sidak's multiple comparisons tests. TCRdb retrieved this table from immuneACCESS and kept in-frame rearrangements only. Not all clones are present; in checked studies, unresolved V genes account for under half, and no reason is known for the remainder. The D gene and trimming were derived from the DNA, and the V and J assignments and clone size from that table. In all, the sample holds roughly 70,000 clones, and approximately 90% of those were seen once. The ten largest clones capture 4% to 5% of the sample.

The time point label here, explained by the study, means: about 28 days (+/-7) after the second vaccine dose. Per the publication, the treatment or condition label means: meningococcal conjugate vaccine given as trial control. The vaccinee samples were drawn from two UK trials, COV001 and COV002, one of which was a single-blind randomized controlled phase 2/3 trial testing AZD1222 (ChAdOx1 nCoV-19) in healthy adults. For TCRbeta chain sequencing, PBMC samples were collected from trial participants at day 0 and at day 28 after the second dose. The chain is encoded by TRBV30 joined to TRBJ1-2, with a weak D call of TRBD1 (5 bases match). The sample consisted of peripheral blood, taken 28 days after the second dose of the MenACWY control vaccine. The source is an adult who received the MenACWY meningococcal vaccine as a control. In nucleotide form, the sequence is TGTGCCTGGACCAGGGATAACTATGGCTACACCTTC. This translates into CAWTRDNYGYTF. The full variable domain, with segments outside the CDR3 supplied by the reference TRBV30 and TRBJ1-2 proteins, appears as SQTIHQWPATLVQPVGSPLSLECTVEGTSNPNLYWYRQAAGRGLQLLFYSVGIGQISSEVPQNLSASRPQDRQFILSSKKLLLSDSGFYLCAWTRDNYGYTFGSGTRLTVV.